This is a list of T cell receptor beta chains from one sample in a study of cytotoxic CD8 clonotypes in ibrutinib-treated CLL. Measured with immunoSEQ multiplex PCR; TCRdb has only the in-frame clones, and not every one. The sample shows 4,500 to 6,000 clones, around two thirds of them seen only once. The sample was PBMCs, taken before ibrutinib treatment. The receptors were gathered from a human donor with chronic lymphocytic leukemia. Each CDR3 is given with its conserved first and last residue. The order of the fields is clone size, V gene, D gene, J gene, CDR3 DNA, CDR3 protein. A D gene is named only where the DNA matches it firmly. Only some rows state a clone size, as once, few, many or a class for expanded clones.

clone_size: NA
v_call: TRBV7-8
d_call: NA
j_call: TRBJ1-4
cdr3_nt: TGTGCCAGCAGCTTCACGAGAGGGGGTAATGAAAAACTGTTTTTT
cdr3_aa: CASSFTRGGNEKLFF

clone_size: NA
v_call: TRBV5-6
d_call: TRBD1
j_call: TRBJ1-5
cdr3_nt: TGTGCCAGCAGCTTGAGAAGGGGGCAACGGAATCAGCCCCAGCATTTT
cdr3_aa: CASSLRRGQRNQPQHF

clone_size: few
v_call: TRBV4-1
d_call: TRBD1
j_call: TRBJ1-5
cdr3_nt: TGCGCCAGCAGCCAAGCTACAGGGGTTAATCAGCCCCAGCATTTT
cdr3_aa: CASSQATGVNQPQHF

clone_size: NA
v_call: TRBV11-2
d_call: NA
j_call: TRBJ1-2
cdr3_nt: TGTGCCAGCAGCTTAGCCGGGGATGGCTACACCTTC
cdr3_aa: CASSLAGDGYTF

clone_size: NA
v_call: TRBV19
d_call: NA
j_call: TRBJ1-2
cdr3_nt: TGTGCCAGTCTCGCCCTCGGGACGGTCGCTAACTATGGCTACACCTTC
cdr3_aa: CASLALGTVANYGYTF

clone_size: NA
v_call: TRBV30
d_call: NA
j_call: TRBJ2-7
cdr3_nt: TGTGCCTGGAGTGTACCGGACATTAGAGGAGACGAGCAGTACTTC
cdr3_aa: CAWSVPDIRGDEQYF

clone_size: once
v_call: TRBV10-3
d_call: NA
j_call: TRBJ1-2
cdr3_nt: TGTGCCATCAGTGAGAGGGTTGCTGGCTACACCTTC
cdr3_aa: CAISERVAGYTF

clone_size: NA
v_call: TRBV27
d_call: TRBD1
j_call: TRBJ2-7
cdr3_nt: TGTGCCAGCACGTCCCTCGACAGGGTTCGCGAGCAGTACTTC
cdr3_aa: CASTSLDRVREQYF

clone_size: NA
v_call: TRBV18
d_call: NA
j_call: TRBJ2-5
cdr3_nt: TGTGCCAGCTCAGCCCGACAGCAAGAGACCCAGTACTTC
cdr3_aa: CASSARQQETQYF

clone_size: NA
v_call: TRBV5-4
d_call: TRBD1
j_call: TRBJ2-6
cdr3_nt: TGTGCCAGCAGCTTGGGCCCGGGACAGGCCTCCTCTGGGGCCAACGTCCTGACTTTC
cdr3_aa: CASSLGPGQASSGANVLTF

clone_size: NA
v_call: TRBV19
d_call: TRBD1
j_call: TRBJ1-1
cdr3_nt: TGTGCCAGTAGTAGAACCAGGGACAGGGTGAACACTGAAGCTTTCTTT
cdr3_aa: CASSRTRDRVNTEAFF

clone_size: NA
v_call: TRBV27
d_call: TRBD1
j_call: TRBJ1-5
cdr3_nt: TGTGCCAGCAGTTTACAGGGGGCGCCCGGACAGCCCCAGCATTTT
cdr3_aa: CASSLQGAPGQPQHF

clone_size: NA
v_call: TRBV5-6
d_call: TRBD2
j_call: TRBJ2-3
cdr3_nt: TGTGCCAGCAGCTACTATAGCGGGGGCACAGATACGCAGTATTTT
cdr3_aa: CASSYYSGGTDTQYF

clone_size: NA
v_call: TRBV7-9
d_call: NA
j_call: TRBJ1-1
cdr3_nt: TGTGCCAGCAGCTTAGTCCGTGCGGCGCCTGAAGCTTTCTTT
cdr3_aa: CASSLVRAAPEAFF

clone_size: NA
v_call: TRBV7-3
d_call: TRBD2
j_call: TRBJ2-2
cdr3_nt: TGTGCCAGCAGCTTACAGGATGGGGCATTTAGCGGGGCCACCGGGGAGCTGTTTTTT
cdr3_aa: CASSLQDGAFSGATGELFF

clone_size: few
v_call: TRBV6-5
d_call: TRBD1
j_call: TRBJ2-7
cdr3_nt: TGTGCCAGCAGTTACGGGACAGGGGGCTACGAGCAGTACTTC
cdr3_aa: CASSYGTGGYEQYF

clone_size: NA
v_call: TRBV29-1
d_call: NA
j_call: TRBJ2-5
cdr3_nt: TGCAGCGTTGATAACGAAGGAGGAGAGACCCAGTACTTC
cdr3_aa: CSVDNEGGETQYF

clone_size: NA
v_call: TRBV5-1
d_call: NA
j_call: TRBJ2-5
cdr3_nt: TGCGCCAGCAGCCGCGCTGCGGAGACCCAGTACTTC
cdr3_aa: CASSRAAETQYF

clone_size: NA
v_call: TRBV19
d_call: NA
j_call: TRBJ2-2
cdr3_nt: TGTGCCAGTAGTATGGAGTCAGCCTCCGGGGGGGAGCTGTTTTTT
cdr3_aa: CASSMESASGGELFF

clone_size: NA
v_call: TRBV7-9
d_call: TRBD2
j_call: TRBJ2-5
cdr3_nt: TGTGCCAGCAGCTTCTCTATAGCGGGGGGACAAGAGACCCAGTACTTC
cdr3_aa: CASSFSIAGGQETQYF

clone_size: NA
v_call: TRBV6-5
d_call: TRBD1
j_call: TRBJ1-6
cdr3_nt: TGTGCCAGCAGTATTACAGGGGCGGAATCACCCCTCCACTTT
cdr3_aa: CASSITGAESPLHF

clone_size: few
v_call: TRBV6-5
d_call: TRBD1
j_call: TRBJ1-1
cdr3_nt: TGTGCCAGCAGCCCAGGGGGCGCGGGCACTGAAGCTTTCTTT
cdr3_aa: CASSPGGAGTEAFF

clone_size: NA
v_call: TRBV7-2
d_call: NA
j_call: TRBJ2-7
cdr3_nt: TGTGCCAGCAGCATACAGTACTACGAGCAGTACTTC
cdr3_aa: CASSIQYYEQYF

clone_size: NA
v_call: TRBV19
d_call: NA
j_call: TRBJ1-4
cdr3_nt: TGTGCCAGTAGTCACTGGACAGAACTCAAGATTGCAACTAATGAAAAACTGTTTTTT
cdr3_aa: CASSHWTELKIATNEKLFF

clone_size: NA
v_call: TRBV7-2
d_call: NA
j_call: TRBJ2-2
cdr3_nt: TGTGCCAGCAGCTTAGCGGGGGTGGGAGCCGGGGAGCTGTTTTTT
cdr3_aa: CASSLAGVGAGELFF

clone_size: NA
v_call: TRBV11-2
d_call: NA
j_call: TRBJ1-1
cdr3_nt: TGTGCCAGCAGCACCCCCACAGAGAACACTGAAGCTTTCTTT
cdr3_aa: CASSTPTENTEAFF

clone_size: few
v_call: TRBV5-1
d_call: NA
j_call: TRBJ2-2
cdr3_nt: TGCGCCAGCAGCTTGGGCAATAACTTAAACACCGGGGAGCTGTTTTTT
cdr3_aa: CASSLGNNLNTGELFF

clone_size: NA
v_call: TRBV5-1
d_call: NA
j_call: TRBJ2-7
cdr3_nt: TGCGCCAGCAGCTCATATGGCGGCGAGCAGTACTTC
cdr3_aa: CASSSYGGEQYF

clone_size: NA
v_call: TRBV10-3
d_call: TRBD1
j_call: TRBJ1-1
cdr3_nt: TGTGCCATCAGTGAGTGGGACAGGGGGAACACTGAAGCTTTCTTT
cdr3_aa: CAISEWDRGNTEAFF

clone_size: NA
v_call: TRBV15
d_call: TRBD2
j_call: TRBJ2-4
cdr3_nt: TGTGCCACCAGCAGAGAGTGGGGGGGTGCCAAAAACATTCAGTACTTC
cdr3_aa: CATSREWGGAKNIQYF

clone_size: NA
v_call: TRBV29-1
d_call: TRBD2
j_call: TRBJ2-3
cdr3_nt: TGCAGCGTTGACCGGACTAGCGGTGGCACAGATACGCAGTATTTT
cdr3_aa: CSVDRTSGGTDTQYF

clone_size: NA
v_call: TRBV2
d_call: NA
j_call: TRBJ1-5
cdr3_nt: TGTGCCAGCACCCTGGAAAGGGAAGGGATTATTTGGCATTTT
cdr3_aa: CASTLEREGIIWHF

clone_size: NA
v_call: TRBV5-1
d_call: NA
j_call: TRBJ1-1
cdr3_nt: TGCGCCAGCAGCTTGTCTCCTCGGACGGGGTCTGAAGCTTTCTTT
cdr3_aa: CASSLSPRTGSEAFF

clone_size: NA
v_call: TRBV15
d_call: TRBD1
j_call: TRBJ2-3
cdr3_nt: TGTGCCACCAGCGGACGGACAGGGAGCACAGATACGCAGTATTTT
cdr3_aa: CATSGRTGSTDTQYF

clone_size: once
v_call: TRBV23-1
d_call: TRBD1
j_call: TRBJ1-2
cdr3_nt: TGCGCCAGCAGTCAGCCGCAGGGGGTCTATGGCTACACCTTC
cdr3_aa: CASSQPQGVYGYTF

clone_size: few
v_call: TRBV6-5
d_call: TRBD1
j_call: TRBJ1-2
cdr3_nt: TGTGCCACACGGACAGGGGGCTTTGAGGCTGGCTACACCTTC
cdr3_aa: CATRTGGFEAGYTF